The entry that follows covers one T cell receptor (beta chain) sequence. Random-hexamer reverse transcription was applied to roughly 0.5 to 1 ug RNA. TCRdb ran MiXCR on the immunoSEQ multiplex PCR reads and lists one entry per CDR3 protein. The table records about 24,000 distinct CDR3 sequences, 90% to 95% of them present only once. The sample originates from a study of CD8 T cells in Susac syndrome. With 5 bases clipped from V and 2 bases from J, the junction kept 8 bases outside the gene matches. The CDR3 is 15 residues long. Germline lookup yields CDR1 MNHEY and CDR2 SMNVEV (reference sequence). This chain uses TRBV27 with TRBJ2-7; 8 bases map to TRBD1. Material for sequencing was CD8+ T cells from PBMCs. The clonotype comes from a human donor with Susac syndrome. The CDR3 region is CASSATGGRAYEQYF. The DNA for the CDR3 is TGTGCCAGCAGTGCTACAGGGGGGCGGGCCTACGAGCAGTACTTC.